The 29 T cell receptor beta chains below were found in one sample sequenced in a study of cytomegalovirus exposure and HLA in healthy donors. The PCR contained 60 Vbeta and 13 Jbeta primers. Sequencing was performed with immunoSEQ multiplex PCR; in TCRdb, only in-frame clones are kept and a portion is missing. The sample holds under 200,000 clones. Sequencing used PBMCs. The source is a man between 25 and 39 years old in good health and CMV-seronegative.

V usage is TRBV4-1 and J usage is TRBJ2-3; D perhaps matches TRBD2 (6 bases). The germline CDR1 and CDR2 sequences are MGHRA and YSYEKL. The germline V and J ends were trimmed by 5 bases and 1 base, with 10 bases remaining between them. The CDR3 runs to 14 residues. In DNA form, the CDR3 reads TGCGCCAGCAGCGGAACGGGGGGCACAGATACGCAGTATTTT. It is translated as CASSGTGGTDTQYF.

This chain links TRBV4-2 with TRBJ2-7, with TRBD2 matching 7 bases. This CDR3 contains 17 residues. CDR1 and CDR2 from the germline V gene are LGHNA and YNFKEQ. V shed 0 bases and J 1 base; nucleotides not matched to a gene: 9. The CDR3 region has the DNA TGTGCCAGCAGCCAAGATGAGGCGGGAGCGCCGTCCTACGAGCAGTACTTC. Protein product: CASSQDEAGAPSYEQYF.

This rearrangement joins TRBV29-1 to TRBJ2-5; D perhaps matches TRBD1 (6 bases). This CDR3 spans 14 amino acids. Trimming pared 6 bases from V and 4 bases from J, leaving 18 bases between. Germline V gives CDR1 SQVTM, CDR2 ANQGSEA. The chain's CDR3 is CSVRLRQDGETQYF. The CDR3 nucleotides are TGCAGCGTCCGATTGAGACAGGACGGAGAGACCCAGTACTTC.

On this clone itself: Within the sample, other DNA sequences also encode this same CDR3. The J gene is TRBJ1-1, the V gene TRBV10-2, with 7 bases that match TRBD1. The CDR3 is made up of 15 amino acids. The junction had 14 bases not matched to a gene; V was cut back by 7 bases and J by 6 bases. The germline gives CDR1 WSHSY, CDR2 SAAADI. CDR3 DNA: TGCGCCAGCAATAGGGCAGGGGGACAATCCGCTGAAGCTTTCTTT. The encoded protein is CASNRAGGQSAEAFF.

This chain links TRBV6-5 with TRBJ2-5; tentatively, D is TRBD2 (6 bases). The CDR3 consists of 15 residues. Trimming shortened V by 2 bases and J by 2 bases, and 12 bases separated the two germline ends. Per germline, CDR1 MNHEY and CDR2 SVGAGI. DNA of the CDR3: TGTGCCAGCAGTTACGCCCACGGGGGACAAGAGACCCAGTACTTC. Protein product: CASSYAHGGQETQYF.

The chain is built from TRBV7-9 and TRBJ1-2; D not resolved. This CDR3 is built from 16 residues. Germline CDR1 is SEHNR and CDR2 is FQNEAQ (reference sequence). V was pared by 5 bases and J by 3 bases, with 19 bases between. This CDR3 reads CASSPSVRRTYYGYTF. The CDR3 DNA reads as TGTGCCAGCAGCCCTAGCGTCAGGAGGACTTACTATGGCTACACCTTC.

V is TRBV6-5 and J is TRBJ2-1, with D perhaps matching TRBD2 (6 bases). The CDR3 contains 16 residues. Deletions cut 6 bases from V and 15 bases from J, with 30 bases between. Germline CDR1 and CDR2: MNHEY and SVGAGI. The CDR3 spells CASSYALRSSGTSWFF. In DNA form, the CDR3 reads TGTGCCAGCAGCTACGCACTCAGAAGTAGCGGAACTTCGTGGTTCTTC.

The J gene is TRBJ2-3, the V gene TRBV30; 16 bases agree with TRBD2. V was clipped by 2 bases and J by 6 bases; unmatched bases: 5. Germline V CDR1 and CDR2: GTSNPN, SVGIG (reference sequence). CDR3 length equals 16 residues. CDR3 coding DNA: TGTGCCTGGAGTCAGGGACTAGCGGGAGGGTCTGATACGCAGTATTTT. This sequence encodes CAWSQGLAGGSDTQYF. Together with reference TRBV30 and TRBJ2-3, the CDR3 gives the full variable domain: SQTIHQWPATLVQPVGSPLSLECTVEGTSNPNLYWYRQAAGRGLQLLFYSVGIGQISSEVPQNLSASRPQDRQFILSSKKLLLSDSGFYLCAWSQGLAGGSDTQYFGPGTRLTVL.

This chain connects TRBV28 to TRBJ2-1; D gene unclear. Per germline, CDR1 MDHEN and CDR2 SYDVKM. The CDR3 runs to 14 residues. V lost 0 bases, J lost 6 bases, and 9 bases lay in between. The CDR3 DNA reads TGTGCCAGCAGTTTATGGGCAAAAAGCAATGAGCAGTTCTTC. It encodes CASSLWAKSNEQFF.

The V and J genes are TRBV19 and TRBJ2-1; TRBD2 matches at 7 bases. CDR1 is LNHDA, CDR2 SQIVND, per germline (reference sequence). The ends lost 7 bases at V and 3 bases at J; junction bases unmatched: 9. This CDR3 comprises 15 residues. Here the CDR3 DNA reads TGTGCCAGTACCCGCGGGAGCAGCGTCTACAATGAGCAGTTCTTC. It yields the protein CASTRGSSVYNEQFF.

V is TRBV4-3 and J is TRBJ2-3, with D uncertain. This CDR3 is built from 13 residues. Germline V CDR1 and CDR2: LGHNA, YSLEER. V lost 0 bases and J 8 bases, leaving 9 bases between the germline ends. Written as DNA, the CDR3 is TGCGCCAGCAGCCAAGATACGGGTCTTACGCAGTATTTT. Translating it yields CASSQDTGLTQYF.

The rearrangement uses TRBV9 and TRBJ1-1; D remains unclear. Trimming removed 7 bases from V and 6 bases from J, with 10 bases in between. The CDR3 has 11 residues. The germline gives CDR1 SGDLS, CDR2 YYNGEE. CDR3 protein: CASSRGAEAFF. The CDR3 DNA sequence: TGTGCCAGCTCGCGGGGTGCTGAAGCTTTCTTT. The variable domain in full, with the rest retrieved from reference TRBV9 and TRBJ1-1, is DSGVTQTPKHLITATGQRVTLRCSPRSGDLSVYWYQQSLDQGLQFLIQYYNGEERAKGNILERFSAQQFPDLHSELNLSSLELGDSALYFCASSRGAEAFFGQGTRLTVV.

The chain uses TRBV11-3 and TRBJ2-1; TRBD2 agrees at 7 bases. There are 13 residues in the CDR3. The trim removed 4 bases at V and 6 bases at J, leaving 3 bases unmatched. Germline CDR1 and CDR2: SGHNT and YENEEA. DNA for the CDR3: TGTGCCAGCAGCTCTCGACTAGCCAATGAGCAGTTCTTC. Protein sequence: CASSSRLANEQFF.

The chain joins TRBV13 to TRBJ2-5; D is possibly TRBD2 (5 bases). The CDR3 is 13 amino acids. V was trimmed by 5 bases and J by 6 bases, leaving 13 bases between them. Germline CDR1 is PRHDT and CDR2 is FYEKMQ (reference sequence). The CDR3 nucleotides read TGTGCCAGCAGCCAGACTACCCAGAAGACCCAGTACTTC. As protein: CASSQTTQKTQYF.

This chain connects TRBV19 to TRBJ2-7; 9 nucleotides match TRBD1. V dropped 6 bases and J dropped 5; count of bases not matched to a gene: 11. This CDR3 has 15 amino acids. CDR1 LNHDA and CDR2 SQIVND come from the germline V gene (reference sequence). CDR3 sequence reads: CASSLRDRVPHEQYF. CDR3 nucleotides: TGTGCCAGTAGCCTCCGGGACAGGGTGCCCCACGAGCAGTACTTC.

The chain recombines TRBV19 with TRBJ1-5, with TRBD1 matching 9 bases. The V gene's germline CDR1 is LNHDA and CDR2 SQIVND (reference sequence). V was clipped by 1 base and J by 3 bases; unmatched bases: 7. CDR3 length equals 17 residues. The CDR3 DNA reads as TGTGCCAGTAGTATAGGAACAGGGGGCGCGGACAATCAGCCCCAGCATTTT. Translation gives CASSIGTGGADNQPQHF.

In nucleotides, the CDR3 is TGTGCCAGCAGCTTAGTATGGGGGCAGGACGAGCAGTACTTC. This gives the protein CASSLVWGQDEQYF. The chain combines TRBV11-3 with TRBJ2-7; a possible D gene is TRBD1 (6 bases). The length of the CDR3 is 14 residues. V was cut by 1 base and J by 5 bases, with 12 bases left in between. Germline V CDR1 and CDR2: SGHNT, YENEEA.

The J gene is TRBJ2-7, the V gene TRBV2, with TRBD2 matching 16 bases. This CDR3 is 19 amino acids long. J gave up 3 bases and V 5 bases, and 13 bases lay outside the gene matches. Germline CDR1 reads SNHLY; CDR2 reads FYNNEI. The CDR3 nucleotides read TGTGCCAGCAGTTCCGCCGGGACTAGCGGGAGGGGATCACTCTACGAGCAGTACTTC. Protein sequence: CASSSAGTSGRGSLYEQYF.

The chain is built from TRBV4-1 and TRBJ2-5; D is ambiguous. Trimming stripped 0 bases from V and 5 bases from J, with 16 bases between. Germline CDR1 and CDR2: MGHRA and YSYEKL. The CDR3 totals 16 residues. CDR3 bases: TGCGCCAGCAGCCAAGATGCCCAGGCCGGTTGGGAGACCCAGTACTTC. Translated: CASSQDAQAGWETQYF.

CDR3 amino acids: CASNPNPGVNTEAFF. The CDR3 region has the DNA TGTGCCAGCAACCCTAATCCGGGGGTGAACACTGAAGCTTTCTTT. The rearrangement joins TRBV5-6 to TRBJ1-1; TRBD1 might be the D (5 bases). The germline CDR1 and CDR2 sequences are SGHDT and YYEEEE. This CDR3 region has 15 residues. Trimming took off 6 bases at V and 0 bases at J, with 15 bases between the two ends.

The CDR3 loop is CASRAGGSGVYEQYF. DNA of the CDR3: TGTGCCAGCCGCGCGGGGGGGTCTGGGGTCTACGAGCAGTACTTC. V gene TRBV19 combines with J gene TRBJ2-7; 9 nucleotides match TRBD2. This CDR3 has 15 amino acids. Germline V CDR1 and CDR2: LNHDA, SQIVND (reference sequence). Trimming cost V 9 bases and J 3 bases; bases outside gene matches: 12.

The chain employs TRBV5-6 and TRBJ2-1; D may be TRBD1 (6 bases). With 3 bases removed from V and 3 bases from J, the gap between germline ends came to 13 bases. Germline assignment: CDR1 SGHDT and CDR2 YYEEEE. This CDR3 is 15 amino acids long. CDR3 residues: CASSYRPDSYNEQFF. The CDR3 bases are TGTGCCAGCAGCTACCGTCCGGACAGCTACAATGAGCAGTTCTTC.

V and J are TRBV9 and TRBJ2-3, with D possibly TRBD2 on 5 matching bases. Deletions cut 3 bases from V and 5 bases from J, with 19 bases between. Looked up from germline, CDR1 is SGDLS and CDR2 is YYNGEE. There are 16 residues in the CDR3. The CDR3 reads CASSAGSLGVRDTQYF. The CDR3 nucleotides are TGTGCCAGCAGCGCTGGTTCATTGGGAGTGCGAGATACGCAGTATTTT.

The rearrangement links TRBV19 to TRBJ1-1; D possibly corresponds to TRBD1 (6 bases). This CDR3 is 13 amino acids long. Trimming stripped 7 bases from V and 4 bases from J, with 13 bases between. CDR1 and CDR2 (germline): LNHDA, SQIVND (reference sequence). This chain's CDR3 is CASTPDSPTEAFF. CDR3 bases: TGTGCCAGTACCCCGGACAGTCCCACTGAAGCTTTCTTT.

The V and J genes are TRBV27 and TRBJ2-1; 8 nucleotides agree with TRBD1. Germline trimming cut 3 bases from V and 10 bases from J; bases unmatched to any gene: 8. The CDR3 has 14 residues. Germline V gene lookup returns CDR1 MNHEY and CDR2 SMNVEV (reference sequence). CDR3 DNA sequence: TGTGCCAGCAGTTTGGGGACAGGCCTTGAAGAGCAGTTCTTC. Its translation is CASSLGTGLEEQFF.

The CDR3: CASSLAGTARETQYF. The CDR3, as DNA: TGCGCCAGCAGCTTGGCCGGGACAGCAAGAGAGACCCAGTACTTC. The chain combines TRBV5-1 with TRBJ2-5; 7 nucleotides align to TRBD1. CDR3 length: 15 amino acids. Trimming took 0 bases from V and 4 from J; bases not matched to a gene: 6. Germline lookup yields CDR1 SGHRS and CDR2 YFSETQ.

The V gene is TRBV18, the J gene TRBJ1-5; 9 bases are shared with TRBD1. Trimming removed 4 bases from V and 1 base from J; junction bases left unmatched: 17. Germline V gene data show CDR1 as KGHSH and CDR2 as LQKENI. CDR3 size: 20 residues. CDR3 sequence (DNA): TGTGCCAGCTCACATAACTCCGTGACAGGGGGAAAATGGAGCAATCAGCCCCAGCATTTT. This translates into CASSHNSVTGGKWSNQPQHF. The whole variable domain, remainder taken from reference TRBV18 and TRBJ1-5, is NAGVMQNPRHLVRRRGQEARLRCSPMKGHSHVYWYRQLPEEGLKFMVYLQKENIIDESGMPKERFSAEFPKEGPSILRIQQVVRGDSAAYFCASSHNSVTGGKWSNQPQHFGDGTRLSIL.

The chain combines TRBV6-5 with TRBJ1-5, with D maybe TRBD1 (5 bases). Germline V gene lookup returns CDR1 MNHEY and CDR2 SVGAGI. The CDR3 runs 14 residues. The germline V and J ends were trimmed by 3 bases and 7 bases, with 13 bases remaining between them. The CDR3 bases are TGTGCCAGCAGTTATGGTCCCCAGGGACAGCCCCAGCATTTT. The encoded protein is CASSYGPQGQPQHF.

The rearrangement uses TRBV7-8 and TRBJ1-2; unclear D gene. This CDR3 comprises 15 residues. The germline CDR1 and CDR2 sequences are SGHVS and FQNEAQ. Between the trimmed V and J ends, which lost 5 bases and 6 bases, there was a span of 19 bases. The CDR3 sequence: CASSPPGSKSHGYTF. CDR3 coding DNA: TGTGCCAGCAGCCCCCCCGGGTCAAAGAGCCATGGCTACACCTTC.